These 25 T cell receptor beta chains originate from one sample sequenced in a study of T cells in Graves' hyperthyroidism and ophthalmopathy. Amplification targeted TCR beta CDR3 regions from RNA transcripts. An initial round of RT-PCR targeting the TCR CDR3 relied on the HTBI primer set. TCRdb fed the multiplex PCR reads into MiXCR, producing one record per CDR3 protein. There are 200,000 to 300,000 distinct CDR3 sequences in the sample; approximately 23% occur only once, and about a third lies in the top ten. Sequenced sample: blood. The receptors originated from a woman aged 40 to 55 with Graves' ophthalmopathy.

Many counts were recorded for this clonotype. The chain combines TRBV29-1 with TRBJ2-7, with D unresolved. V lost 6 bases to trimming and J lost 3 bases, with 9 bases between them. The CDR3 spans 11 residues. Germline V gives CDR1 SQVTM, CDR2 ANQGSEA. The CDR3 DNA follows: TGCAGCGTAATAGAGGTCTACGAGCAGTACTTC. Its translation: CSVIEVYEQYF.

This clonotype was seen many times. The V gene is TRBV28, the J gene TRBJ2-7; 10 nucleotides align to TRBD1. The CDR3 runs to 13 residues. V lost 4 bases to trimming and J lost 8 bases; unmatched junction nucleotides: 5. CDR1 is MDHEN, CDR2 SYDVKM, per germline. The CDR3 here is CASSWDRGGKQYF. Written as DNA, the CDR3 is TGTGCCAGCAGTTGGGACAGGGGCGGTAAGCAGTACTTC.

This clonotype was picked up many times. The chain links TRBV5-1 to TRBJ2-7; 7 bases match TRBD1. This CDR3 has 15 amino acids. Germline CDR1 is SGHRS and CDR2 is YFSETQ. The junction had 11 bases not matched to a gene; V was cut back by 4 bases and J by 4 bases. DNA for the CDR3: TGCGCCAGCAGCCTGGGACAGCCGCCGGGTTACGAGCAGTACTTC. Translated, it gives CASSLGQPPGYEQYF.

This clonotype appeared many times. The chain links TRBV29-1 to TRBJ1-1, with D perhaps TRBD1 (6 bases). The CDR3 contains 14 residues. Germline CDR1 is SQVTM and CDR2 is ANQGSEA. Trimming took off 3 bases at V and 1 base at J, with 12 bases between the two ends. The CDR3 DNA sequence: TGCAGCGTTGACATAACGGGGGCGAACACTGAAGCTTTCTTT. It encodes CSVDITGANTEAFF.

V gene TRBV12-3 or TRBV12-4 combines with J gene TRBJ1-2; weak D call: TRBD1 (6 bases). The CDR3 extends over 14 amino acids. The germline V and J ends were trimmed by 7 bases and 5 bases, with 17 bases remaining between them. CDR3 bases: TGTGCCAGCACCACGATGGGGACAAGGTATGGCTACACCTTC. Translating gives CASTTMGTRYGYTF.

This clonotype was recorded many times. In nucleotides, the CDR3 is TGTGCCTGGATGTTAGGGGGATTGGGCACCGGGGAGCTGTTTTTT. It specifies CAWMLGGLGTGELFF. The chain combines TRBV30 with TRBJ2-2, with a possible D match to TRBD1 (6 bases). CDR3 length: 15 amino acids. V gave up 4 bases and J gave up 4 bases, with 16 bases separating them. Germline V lookup: CDR1 GTSNPN, CDR2 SVGIG (reference sequence). Looking up the rest from reference TRBV30 and TRBJ2-2 gives the full variable domain: SQTIHQWPATLVQPVGSPLSLECTVEGTSNPNLYWYRQAAGRGLQLLFYSVGIGQISSEVPQNLSASRPQDRQFILSSKKLLLSDSGFYLCAWMLGGLGTGELFFGEGSRLTVL.

In this sample, this clonotype turned up many times. The genes are TRBV12-3 or TRBV12-4 and TRBJ2-5; D ambiguous. Trimming stripped 6 bases from V and 5 bases from J, with 19 bases between. The CDR3 has 15 amino acids. CDR3 in amino acids: CASSPVEGPEETQYF. The DNA of the CDR3 is TGTGCCAGCAGCCCGGTGGAAGGGCCGGAGGAGACCCAGTACTTC.

In its sample, this clonotype was seen many times. The J gene is TRBJ2-1, the V gene TRBV5-1; TRBD2 is a possible D gene (5 bases). Trimming stripped 2 bases from V and 3 bases from J, with 6 bases between. This CDR3 has 13 amino acids. Germline CDR1 SGHRS, CDR2 YFSETQ. The CDR3 protein is CASSFEGYNEQFF. DNA of the CDR3: TGCGCCAGCAGCTTCGAGGGCTACAATGAGCAGTTCTTC.

In this sample, this clonotype turned up many times. The rearrangement joins TRBV24-1 to TRBJ1-5, with 12 bases that match TRBD1. The CDR3 is 22 residues long. Germline CDR1 is KGHDR and CDR2 is SFDVKD. The V and J ends lost 1 base and 2 bases, in that order; junction bases with no gene match: 17. CDR3 loop: CATSDLGGPGQGAVRGNQPQHF. The CDR3 DNA follows: TGTGCCACCAGTGATTTAGGTGGTCCGGGACAGGGGGCCGTGAGGGGCAATCAGCCCCAGCATTTT.

This clonotype was detected ten times or more. The rearrangement joins TRBV6-5 to TRBJ2-7; the match to TRBD1 covers 7 bases. Trimming took 0 bases from V and 3 from J; bases not matched to a gene: 11. Germline assignment: CDR1 MNHEY and CDR2 SVGAGI. The CDR3 sequence is 17 residues long. The CDR3 spells CASSYSAGGADFYEQYF. The CDR3, as DNA: TGTGCCAGCAGTTACTCGGCAGGGGGTGCGGACTTCTACGAGCAGTACTTC.

This clonotype was observed at least ten times. V and J are TRBV4-1 and TRBJ2-5, with D possibly being TRBD1 (5 bases). Germline values: CDR1 MGHRA, CDR2 YSYEKL. The CDR3 covers 11 residues. V dropped 3 bases and J dropped 8 bases, with 7 bases sitting between them. CDR3 bases: TGCGCCAGCAGCCAGGGGCTTACCCAGTACTTC. This gives the protein CASSQGLTQYF.

This clonotype was picked up many times. This sequence joins TRBV6-2 or TRBV6-3 and TRBJ1-5; 9 nucleotides align to TRBD1. V lost 5 bases to trimming and J lost 1 base; unmatched junction nucleotides: 9. This CDR3 spans 17 amino acids. Germline values: CDR1 MNHEY, CDR2 SVGEGT. CDR3 bases: TGTGCCAGCAGTCAATCCGAAGGGACAGGGAGCAATCAGCCCCAGCATTTT. As protein: CASSQSEGTGSNQPQHF.

This clonotype was detected ten times or more. The chain uses TRBV6-5 and TRBJ2-7; unclear D gene. The V gene's germline CDR1 is MNHEY and CDR2 SVGAGI. CDR3 size: 13 residues. V was clipped by 7 bases and J by 5 bases, with 15 bases between them. This chain's CDR3 is CASKPLPLHEQYF. The DNA of the CDR3 is TGTGCCAGCAAGCCGCTCCCTCTCCACGAGCAGTACTTC.

This clonotype came up many times. The genes are TRBV20-1 and TRBJ2-7; 12 bases agree with TRBD2. CDR1 is DFQATT, CDR2 SNEGSKA, per germline (reference sequence). The V and J ends lost 6 bases and 5 bases, in that order; junction bases with no gene match: 14. This CDR3 region has 16 residues. The DNA for the CDR3 is TGCAGTGCCCTAAACGTCCGACTAGCGGGAGCGAACGAGCAGTACTTC. It codes for CSALNVRLAGANEQYF.

This clonotype was counted ten times or more. The chain has TRBV28 and TRBJ2-4; no reliable D call. This CDR3 has 16 residues. V lost 0 bases, J lost 3 bases, and 12 bases lay in between. The germline V gene encodes CDR1 MDHEN and CDR2 SYDVKM. The CDR3 DNA reads TGTGCCAGCAGTTTATGGGGGTCCGTAGGCAAAAACATTCAGTACTTC. Amino acid sequence: CASSLWGSVGKNIQYF.

The chain uses TRBV12-3 or TRBV12-4 and TRBJ1-1; D perhaps matches TRBD1 (6 bases). V lost 5 bases to trimming and J lost 7 bases, with 14 bases between them. The length of the CDR3 is 13 residues. Here the CDR3 DNA reads TGTGCCAGCAGTCGACAGGTCCCACTTGAAGCTTTCTTT. Translation gives CASSRQVPLEAFF.

This clonotype has ten or more counts. The CDR3 nucleotides are TGTGCCAGCAGCTCCTGGGACAGGGCGGCCGAGCAGTACTTC. It encodes CASSSWDRAAEQYF. The chain joins TRBV11-2 to TRBJ2-7; TRBD1 aligns across 9 bases. CDR3 length: 14 residues. The germline V gene encodes CDR1 SGHAT and CDR2 FQNNGV. The trim removed 4 bases at V and 6 bases at J, leaving 7 bases unmatched. The variable domain in full, with the rest retrieved from reference TRBV11-2 and TRBJ2-7, is EAGVAQSPRYKIIEKRQSVAFWCNPISGHATLYWYQQILGQGPKLLIQFQNNGVVDDSQLPKDRFSAERLKGVDSTLKIQPAKLEDSAVYLCASSSWDRAAEQYFGPGTRLTVT.

This clonotype showed up just once. The chain combines TRBV6-4 with TRBJ1-1; D is uncertain. This CDR3 is built from 17 residues. Trimming pared 5 bases from V and 3 bases from J, leaving 22 bases between. The germline V gene has CDR1 MRHNA and CDR2 SNTAGT. The CDR3 DNA follows: TGTGCCAGCAGTCCACCTGCGAGGGCACGCTGGGACACTGAAGCTTTCTTT. It specifies CASSPPARARWDTEAFF.

This clonotype was counted many times. The chain recombines TRBV6-1 with TRBJ2-2; maybe TRBD1 (6 bases). Germline V gene data show CDR1 as MNHNS and CDR2 as SASEGT. This CDR3 spans 16 amino acids. Trimming took off 3 bases at V and 4 bases at J, with 15 bases between the two ends. CDR3 DNA: TGTGCCAGCAGTGATCAAATGAGGGGGTCCACCGGGGAGCTGTTTTTT. Residues: CASSDQMRGSTGELFF.

This clonotype has ten or more counts. The V gene is TRBV3-1, the J gene TRBJ1-2, with D possibly TRBD1 on 6 matching bases. V shed 3 bases and J shed 2 bases, with 13 bases lying between them. Germline CDR1 LGHDT, CDR2 YNNKEL (reference sequence). The CDR3 is 15 residues long. CDR3 in amino acids: CASSQAHTGNYGYTF. The CDR3 nucleotides read TGTGCCAGCAGCCAGGCCCATACAGGGAACTATGGCTACACCTTC. The full variable domain, completed using reference TRBV3-1 and TRBJ1-2, is DTAVSQTPKYLVTQMGNDKSIKCEQNLGHDTMYWYKQDSKKFLKIMFSYNNKELIINETVPNRFSPKSPDKAHLNLHINSLELGDSAVYFCASSQAHTGNYGYTFGSGTRLTVV.

The table lists this clonotype with many counts. The J gene is TRBJ1-6, the V gene TRBV7-2; D is ambiguous. Germline CDR1 and CDR2: SGHTA and FQGNSA. The germline V and J ends were trimmed by 10 bases and 9 bases, with 16 bases remaining between them. The CDR3 runs to 13 residues. The CDR3 DNA reads TGTGCCACCCTTAAAACTCGGGGTTCACCCCTCCACTTT. This codes for CATLKTRGSPLHF.

This clonotype has a count of ten or more. This chain uses TRBV12-3 or TRBV12-4 with TRBJ2-7; D unresolved. This CDR3 comprises 12 residues. The V gene lost 6 bases and the J gene lost 6 bases, with 12 bases spanning the gap. Written as DNA, the CDR3 is TGTGCCAGCAGCCCTAATAGCCGCGAGCAGTACTTC. It codes for CASSPNSREQYF.

V and J are TRBV24-1 and TRBJ2-7; the D call may be TRBD1 or TRBD2 (6 bases each). Germline CDR1 KGHDR, CDR2 SFDVKD. This CDR3 contains 17 residues. Trimming shortened V by 3 bases and J by 2 bases, and 19 bases separated the two germline ends. The DNA for the CDR3 is TGTGCCACCAGTGATGAGAGGGGGGATAGGGAGACCTACGAGCAGTACTTC. This codes for CATSDERGDRETYEQYF.

This clonotype was observed at least ten times. The gene calls are TRBV4-2 and TRBJ1-2, with 9 bases identical to TRBD1. The CDR3 spans 16 residues. Looked up from germline, CDR1 is LGHNA and CDR2 is YNFKEQ. The junction had 7 bases not matched to a gene; V was cut back by 3 bases and J by 2 bases. CDR3 in amino acids: CASSHTGQGENYGYTF. CDR3 coding DNA: TGTGCCAGCAGCCACACGGGACAGGGTGAAAACTATGGCTACACCTTC.

This clonotype was seen at least ten times. The chain combines TRBV30 with TRBJ1-3; no reliable D call. The CDR3 spans 14 residues. Germline-derived CDR1 and CDR2 are GTSNPN and SVGIG (reference sequence). V was cut by 8 bases and J by 0 bases, with 14 bases left in between. Here the CDR3 DNA reads TGTGCCGGCTGGACCCAAATCTCTGGAAACACCATATATTTT. Translated: CAGWTQISGNTIYF.